The clone carrying this T cell receptor beta chain was detected once. Its antigen remains unidentified. The ends lost 5 bases at V and 4 bases at J; junction bases unmatched: 9. Germline CDR1 is MNHNY and CDR2 is SVGAGI (reference sequence). CDR3 length equals 15 residues. These data are taken from a study of Graves' ophthalmopathy and Graves' hyperthyroidism. Study context: The authors collected peripheral blood at initial diagnosis, before any treatment. Notes on the study in general: Clonotypes were expanded in thyroid at above 0.001 frequency, and most also appeared in blood. Ophthalmopathy was separated from stable hyperthyroidism by a 13-signature model with 87.88% sensitivity and 81.08% specificity.

RNA served as the template for amplifying TCR beta CDR3 regions. First-round RT-PCR relied on HTBI primers, and a second-round multiplex PCR came next. From the multiplex PCR reads, TCRdb called clonotypes with MiXCR, one entry per CDR3 protein. The data hold approximately 640,000 distinct CDR3 sequences, with just over 40% observed a single time. This TCR came from an adult man with Graves' ophthalmopathy. The V and J genes are TRBV6-6 and TRBJ2-7; 9 bases are shared with TRBD1. The material sequenced was peripheral blood. This chain's CDR3 is CASSESGQGTYEQYF. The CDR3 bases are TGTGCCAGCAGTGAAAGTGGACAGGGGACGTACGAGCAGTACTTC.